This record looks at one T cell receptor beta chain sequence and its context. This sample stems from a study of control samples from healthy donors and cancer patients. Libraries were prepared by immunoSEQ multiplex PCR; TCRdb keeps only in-frame clonotypes and omits some of them. Found here are about 110,000 clones, approximately 84% of them singletons; the top ten hold around 6.4%. The CDR3 totals 14 residues. Trimming removed 2 bases from V and 4 bases from J, with 8 bases in between. Germline V gene data show CDR1 as MDHEN and CDR2 as SYDVKM. The chain couples TRBV28 to TRBJ1-4, with D possibly matching TRBD1 (6 bases). This sequence was found in a man younger than 35 in good health. The sequencing input was blood. The CDR3 nucleotides are TGTGCCAGCAGTTTACAGGGGATTAATGAAAAACTGTTTTTT. Its translation is CASSLQGINEKLFF.